These 19 T cell receptor beta chains were sequenced from one sample in a study of T cell responses to AZD1222 COVID-19 vaccine. The data were produced by immunoSEQ multiplex PCR, yet TCRdb's version contains in-frame clones alone and is incomplete. Of 95,000 to 150,000 clones listed, 90% are singletons. Source: peripheral blood, taken on day 0 of MenACWY control vaccination. Every receptor here comes from an adult in good health.

The DNA of the CDR3 is TGTGCCAGCAGTGATGGATTTTTCACAGATACGCAGTATTTT. This gives the protein CASSDGFFTDTQYF. The rearrangement links TRBV6-4 to TRBJ2-3, with D hard to call. V shed 3 bases and J shed 2 bases, with 9 bases lying between them. The CDR3 contains 14 residues. Germline V gives CDR1 MRHNA, CDR2 SNTAGT.

The rearrangement joins TRBV18 to TRBJ2-7; 9 bases are a match to TRBD1. Per the germline V gene, CDR1 is KGHSH and CDR2 is LQKENI. The CDR3 has 13 residues. V was pared by 6 bases and J by 5 bases, with 5 bases of the junction left unmatched. The CDR3 nucleotides are TGTGCCAGCTCGCAACAGGGGGCCGACGAGCAGTACTTC. Encoded protein: CASSQQGADEQYF.

In this sample, this clone turned up a few times. The chain recombines TRBV19 with TRBJ1-2, with unresolved D. Looked up from germline, CDR1 is LNHDA and CDR2 is SQIVND (reference sequence). V gave up 3 bases and J gave up 7 bases, with 9 bases separating them. The CDR3 is 12 residues long. CDR3 loop: CASSMDHLGYTF. The CDR3 coding sequence is TGTGCCAGTAGTATGGACCATCTTGGCTACACCTTC.

The chain carries TRBV6-2 or TRBV6-3 and TRBJ2-3, with D perhaps TRBD1 (5 bases). There are 16 residues in the CDR3. The ends were cut back, 6 bases at V and 4 bases at J, with 20 bases in the middle. Germline CDR1 is MNHEY and CDR2 is SVGEGT. The CDR3: CASRPTGPGIADTQYF. The CDR3 coding sequence is TGTGCCAGCAGACCTACAGGCCCCGGTATCGCAGATACGCAGTATTTT.

V usage is TRBV30 and J usage is TRBJ2-7, with 12 bases fitting TRBD1. Per germline, CDR1 GTSNPN and CDR2 SVGIG (reference sequence). The CDR3 is made up of 14 amino acids. With V trimmed by 2 bases and J by 5 bases, 4 bases remained unmatched. Written as DNA, the CDR3 is TGTGCCTGGAGTTGGGACAGGGGGCGCCACGAGCAGTACTTC. Residues: CAWSWDRGRHEQYF.

The CDR3 sequence: CASTRERGAVKNEQFF. The CDR3 nucleotides are TGTGCCAGCACCCGGGAACGCGGGGCCGTCAAGAATGAGCAGTTCTTC. This chain uses TRBV14 with TRBJ2-1, with a possible D match to TRBD2 (6 bases). V was pared by 7 bases and J by 7 bases, with 23 bases between. This CDR3 comprises 16 residues. Germline CDR1 and CDR2: SGHDN and FVKESK.

The chain has TRBV24-1 and TRBJ1-1, with a tentative D call TRBD1 (5 bases). CDR1 and CDR2 (germline): KGHDR, SFDVKD. The CDR3 is 15 residues long. V lost 2 bases and J lost 2, with 11 bases in between. The CDR3 here is CATSDSGRGNTEAFF. The DNA for the CDR3 is TGTGCCACCAGTGATTCGGGACGGGGAAACACTGAAGCTTTCTTT.

This chain joins TRBV27 and TRBJ2-1; the D is unclear. Germline lookup yields CDR1 MNHEY and CDR2 SMNVEV (reference sequence). The CDR3 is 14 residues long. Trimming took 2 bases from V and 5 from J, leaving 10 bases between them. The CDR3 DNA sequence: TGTGCCAGCAGTTTAATCCTGGCTGACAATGAGCAGTTCTTC. This codes for CASSLILADNEQFF.

The chain joins TRBV7-9 to TRBJ1-4; D is ambiguous. The CDR3 length is 16 residues. Germline CDR1 SEHNR, CDR2 FQNEAQ (reference sequence). V shed 0 bases and J shed 0 bases, with 8 bases lying between them. In nucleotides, the CDR3 is TGTGCCAGCAGCTTAGCCCGGCATCCAACTAATGAAAAACTGTTTTTT. Protein: CASSLARHPTNEKLFF.

The chain uses TRBV11-2 and TRBJ1-5; D unclear. The V and J ends lost 1 base and 9 bases respectively, with 13 bases between them. This CDR3 comprises 14 residues. Germline assignment: CDR1 SGHAT and CDR2 FQNNGV. The CDR3 DNA follows: TGTGCCAGCAGCTTAGGCATTGACCCTCTGCCCCAGCATTTT. Translation: CASSLGIDPLPQHF.

V usage is TRBV28 and J usage is TRBJ2-7, with 12 nucleotides matching TRBD2. The CDR3 contains 15 residues. Germline values: CDR1 MDHEN, CDR2 SYDVKM. V gave up 10 bases and J gave up 4 bases; unmatched junction bases: 11. As DNA, the CDR3 is TGTGCCACTATTTCTAGCGGGAGGGCACGGTACGAGCAGTACTTC. It translates to CATISSGRARYEQYF. Using reference TRBV28 and TRBJ2-7 for the parts outside the CDR3, the full variable domain is DVKVTQSSRYLVKRTGEKVFLECVQDMDHENMFWYRQDPGLGLRLIYFSYDVKMKEKGDIPEGYSVSREKKERFSLILESASTNQTSMYLCATISSGRARYEQYFGPGTRLTVT.

As DNA, the CDR3 is TGTGCCAGCAGGGCTCCCGGGGGACACAACGAGTTCTTC. This encodes CASRAPGGHNEFF. The gene calls are TRBV6-6 and TRBJ2-1; D assignment may be TRBD1 or TRBD2 (6 bases each). The CDR3 covers 13 residues. The ends were cut back, 6 bases at V and 14 bases at J, with 20 bases in the middle. Germline CDR1 MNHNY, CDR2 SVGAGI (reference sequence).

The chain links TRBV18 to TRBJ2-7; no firm D call. The CDR3 has 14 residues. Germline CDR1 and CDR2: KGHSH and LQKENI. The germline V and J ends were trimmed by 1 base and 5 bases, with 12 bases remaining between them. The CDR3 is CASSPLHTSDEQYF. The CDR3, as DNA: TGTGCCAGCTCACCACTTCATACGAGCGACGAGCAGTACTTC.

J is TRBJ1-5 and V is TRBV6-2 or TRBV6-3; 8 nucleotides align to TRBD1. The CDR3 consists of 16 residues. Germline V CDR1 and CDR2: MNHEY, SVGEGT. Trimming removed 6 bases from V and 6 bases from J; junction bases left unmatched: 13. DNA for the CDR3: TGTGCCAGCAGCCTTTTGGACAGGGCCGGAATTCAGCCCCAGCATTTT. Its translation: CASSLLDRAGIQPQHF.

On this clone: A much more abundant neighbour one base away suggests this may be a read error. DNA of the CDR3: TGTGCCAGCAGCTTAGGACTAGCGGAGCAGTTCTTC. It codes for CASSLGLAEQFF. The chain links TRBV13 to TRBJ2-1; TRBD2 matches at 7 bases. The CDR3 has 12 residues. Germline assignment: CDR1 PRHDT and CDR2 FYEKMQ (reference sequence). Unmatched junction bases numbered 0, after V lost 0 bases and J lost 10 bases.

The rearrangement links TRBV28 to TRBJ2-2, with 16 bases fitting TRBD2. Trimming at V came to 4 bases and at J to 5 bases, leaving 7 bases not matched to a gene. Per germline, CDR1 MDHEN and CDR2 SYDVKM. This CDR3 region has 18 residues. The CDR3 nucleotides are TGTGCCAGCAGTTCCGGGACTAGCGGGAGGGTTGGAACCGGGGAGCTGTTTTTT. Residues: CASSSGTSGRVGTGELFF. The full variable domain, with the rest looked up from reference TRBV28 and TRBJ2-2, is DVKVTQSSRYLVKRTGEKVFLECVQDMDHENMFWYRQDPGLGLRLIYFSYDVKMKEKGDIPEGYSVSREKKERFSLILESASTNQTSMYLCASSSGTSGRVGTGELFFGEGSRLTVL.

This clone appeared once. The V and J genes are TRBV6-4 and TRBJ1-1; D not certain. CDR3 length: 11 residues. Germline V gives CDR1 MRHNA, CDR2 SNTAGT. The ends were cut back, 4 bases at V and 5 bases at J, with 5 bases in the middle. DNA of the CDR3: TGTGCCAGCAGTGGGAGGACTGAAGCTTTCTTT. It encodes CASSGRTEAFF.

This clone was seen only a few times. CDR3 protein: CASSHPGLTYEQYF. CDR3 nucleotides: TGTGCCAGCAGCCATCCGGGACTTACCTACGAGCAGTACTTC. The chain recombines TRBV14 with TRBJ2-7; D perhaps matches TRBD2 (6 bases). Germline V gene data show CDR1 as SGHDN and CDR2 as FVKESK. The V gene lost 3 bases and the J gene lost 2 bases, with 11 bases spanning the gap. The CDR3 has 14 amino acids.

The J gene is TRBJ1-2, the V gene TRBV5-1; TRBD1 might be the D (6 bases). The CDR3 is made up of 15 amino acids. The germline V gene has CDR1 SGHRS and CDR2 YFSETQ. V was pared by 0 bases and J by 3 bases, with 12 bases between. CDR3 nucleotides: TGCGCCAGCAGCTTGGGGGCGACAGGATACTATGGCTACACCTTC. Its translation is CASSLGATGYYGYTF.